This T cell receptor (beta chain) was obtained from a study of blood T cell repertoires in COVID-19. Study as a whole: Both acute and convalescent COVID-19 samples were obtained from the United States, Italy and Spain.

A remark on this clone: Other DNA sequences in this sample translate to the same CDR3.

Germline values: CDR1 SGDLS, CDR2 YYNGEE. With 2 bases removed from V and 3 bases from J, the gap between germline ends came to 9 bases. The CDR3 runs 13 residues. Data came from immunoSEQ multiplex PCR; TCRdb stores just in-frame clones and leaves some out. The sample shows 200,000 to 250,000 clones, approximately 84% of them seen only once. This clonotype originated in a woman between 45 and 60 years old with active or convalescent COVID-19. Sequencing was carried out using peripheral blood. J is TRBJ2-7 and V is TRBV9; D is possibly TRBD1 (6 bases). The CDR3 spells CASSVAGDYEQYF. CDR3 DNA: TGTGCCAGCAGCGTGGCAGGGGACTACGAGCAGTACTTC.